The clone carrying this T cell receptor (beta chain) was recorded a few times. This sample is drawn from a study of cytomegalovirus exposure and HLA in healthy donors. With 5 bases removed from V and 0 bases from J, the gap between germline ends came to 10 bases. The CDR3 spans 14 residues. CDR1 and CDR2 (germline): ENHRY, SYGVKD. 13 Jbeta primers and 60 Vbeta primers were used for the PCR. Here immunoSEQ multiplex PCR was the method, and the copy in TCRdb shows in-frame clones only, minus some. The sample lists around 170,000 clones, 76% occurring once. The chain employs TRBV10-3 and TRBJ1-1, with D possibly being TRBD1 (6 bases). This receptor was taken from a man between 18 and 35 years old in good health and CMV-seronegative. Sequencing input: PBMCs. The CDR3 DNA sequence: TGTGCCATCAGTTTGACAGGATTGAACACTGAAGCTTTCTTT. It translates to CAISLTGLNTEAFF.